These 24 T cell receptor beta chains originate from one sample sequenced in a study of molecular identifiers for immune sequencing clone quantification. Via MiXCR, TCRdb re-called the PCR reads, giving one row per CDR3 protein. The repertoire holds about 300,000 distinct CDR3 sequences, with about a fifth as singletons. What was sequenced was naive CD8+ T cells from blood, with Jurkat cell RNA spiked in. Subset: FACS-sorted CD8+CD4-CCR7+CD45RA+ naive T cells. The receptors were gathered from a human donor in good health. Some libraries in this study had Jurkat cell RNA spiked in.

This clonotype was seen ten or more times. The chain carries TRBV12-3 or TRBV12-4 and TRBJ2-5; TRBD2 might be the D (5 bases). V was trimmed by 5 bases and J by 2 bases, leaving 18 bases between them. CDR3 size: 16 residues. DNA for the CDR3: TGTGCCAGCAGTACCACCGGAGGACGCTATCAAGAGACCCAGTACTTC. Residues: CASSTTGGRYQETQYF.

The V and J genes are TRBV30 and TRBJ2-4; D is unclear. The CDR3 covers 13 residues. V lost 1 base and J 9 bases, leaving 13 bases between the germline ends. Germline CDR1 is GTSNPN and CDR2 is SVGIG (reference sequence). The CDR3 DNA reads TGTGCCTGGAGTGAAGCCCCCGGTGGCATTCAGTACTTC. Translation: CAWSEAPGGIQYF. The full variable domain, with the rest looked up from reference TRBV30 and TRBJ2-4, is SQTIHQWPATLVQPVGSPLSLECTVEGTSNPNLYWYRQAAGRGLQLLFYSVGIGQISSEVPQNLSASRPQDRQFILSSKKLLLSDSGFYLCAWSEAPGGIQYFGAGTRLSVL.

This clonotype was recorded at least ten times. This chain connects TRBV4-1 to TRBJ2-3; 9 bases are shared with TRBD2. There are 17 residues in the CDR3. Germline V gene data show CDR1 as MGHRA and CDR2 as YSYEKL. V lost 0 bases, J lost 0 bases, and 4 bases stayed unmatched. Here the CDR3 DNA reads TGCGCCAGCAGCCAAGATCCACTAGCGGGTAGCACAGATACGCAGTATTTT. Translated: CASSQDPLAGSTDTQYF.

In the case of this clonotype: Since a much larger clone is just one base distant, this may be a read error. The J gene is TRBJ1-1, the V gene TRBV29-1; TRBD1 aligns across 9 bases. This CDR3 is 17 amino acids long. V lost 3 bases, J lost 4 bases, and 15 bases stayed unmatched. The germline gives CDR1 SQVTM, CDR2 ANQGSEA. CDR3 region: CSVEVLWDRVPCTEAFF. The CDR3 region has the DNA TGCAGCGTTGAGGTGCTTTGGGACAGGGTACCTTGCACTGAAGCTTTCTTT. Based on the CDR3 plus reference TRBV29-1 and TRBJ1-1, the full variable domain is SAVISQKPSRDICQRGTSLTIQCQVDSQVTMMFWYRQQPGQSLTLIATANQGSEATYESGFVIDKFPISRPNLTFSTLTVSNMSPEDSSIYLCSVEVLWDRVPCTEAFFGQGTRLTVV.

This clonotype showed up many times. The chain employs TRBV7-9 and TRBJ1-1; 7 positions agree with TRBD1. The CDR3 loop spans 17 amino acids. Germline V lookup: CDR1 SEHNR, CDR2 FQNEAQ (reference sequence). Unmatched junction bases numbered 18, after V lost 6 bases and J lost 5 bases. The CDR3 sequence is CASSPDRDSGGWTEAFF. The CDR3 DNA reads as TGTGCCAGCAGTCCTGACCGGGACAGCGGGGGTTGGACTGAAGCTTTCTTT.

In the case of this clonotype: A much larger clone sits a single nucleotide away, making a read error possible. The chain employs TRBV6-6 and TRBJ2-1; D is undetermined. Germline lookup yields CDR1 MNHNY and CDR2 SVGAGI (reference sequence). The CDR3 sequence is 15 residues long. The CDR3, as DNA: TGTGCCGGCAGCGCCTCTACCAGCTCCTACAATGAGCAGTTCTTC. Its translation: CAGSASTSSYNEQFF.

Ten or more counts support this clonotype. J is TRBJ2-1 and V is TRBV28; the D gene is possibly TRBD1 (5 bases). Trimming took off 3 bases at V and 9 bases at J, with 21 bases between the two ends. The CDR3 loop spans 16 amino acids. CDR1 is MDHEN and CDR2 is SYDVKM in the germline V gene. The CDR3 is CASSFETESFIAEQFF. DNA for the CDR3: TGTGCCAGCAGTTTCGAGACAGAAAGCTTCATAGCTGAGCAGTTCTTC.

This clonotype was recorded at least ten times. The rearrangement links TRBV7-9 to TRBJ1-1, with TRBD1 as a possible D gene (5 bases). The CDR3 is made up of 15 amino acids. Germline-derived CDR1 and CDR2 are SEHNR and FQNEAQ (reference sequence). Trimming removed 1 base at V and 3 bases at J, with 12 bases between. The chain's CDR3 is CASSLGPGGYTEAFF. DNA for the CDR3: TGTGCCAGCAGCTTAGGCCCTGGGGGGTACACTGAAGCTTTCTTT.

This clonotype was counted between two and nine times. This chain connects TRBV4-1 to TRBJ2-3; 9 bases align to TRBD2. Germline values: CDR1 MGHRA, CDR2 YSYEKL. CDR3 length: 16 residues. J lost 4 bases, V lost 4 bases, and 9 bases had no gene match. CDR3 coding DNA: TGCGCCAGCAGCCCCCCGGGACTAGCTTTTTCAGATACGCAGTATTTT. Amino acids: CASSPPGLAFSDTQYF.

Notes on this clonotype: A read error may be the cause here, since a much bigger clone is one base away. The chain recombines TRBV27 with TRBJ2-3, with D hard to call. Trimming left V 6 bases short and J 2 bases short, with 15 bases between. The CDR3 is 15 residues long. Germline V lookup: CDR1 MNHEY, CDR2 SMNVEV (reference sequence). Here the CDR3 DNA reads TGTGCCAGCAGACCCTATCGGGCCTCCACAGATACGCAGTATTTT. It yields the protein CASRPYRASTDTQYF.

In this sample, this clonotype turned up once. A much larger clone lies a single base off, so this may be a read error. The genes are TRBV15 and TRBJ1-1; no definite D call. This CDR3 has 16 residues. Germline V CDR1 and CDR2: LNHNV, YYDKDF (reference sequence). The CDR3 bases are TGTGCCACCAGCAGAGATTGGGGTCAGCGGAACACTGAAGCTCTCTTT. Translation: CATSRDWGQRNTEALF.

Concerning this clonotype: No conserved phenylalanine or tryptophan ends this CDR3, so it is likely a read error. The chain carries TRBV20-1 and TRBJ2-1; 7 bases map to TRBD1. CDR3 length: 15 amino acids. Germline V gives CDR1 DFQATT, CDR2 SNEGSKA (reference sequence). V shed 5 bases and J 2 bases; nucleotides not matched to a gene: 9. For the CDR3, the DNA is TGCAGTGCTCGGAGACAGGGTCAGCCCTACAATGAGCAGTTCCTC. It translates to CSARRQGQPYNEQFL.

About this clonotype: A much larger clone sits a single nucleotide away, making a read error possible. In DNA form, the CDR3 reads TGTGCCGGCAGCTCCCTAGCGGAAAGCACAGATACGCAGTATTTT. It translates to CAGSSLAESTDTQYF. The V call is TRBV7-2, the J call TRBJ2-3, with 7 bases matching TRBD2. The CDR3 totals 15 residues. Germline V gives CDR1 SGHTA, CDR2 FQGNSA. Together with reference TRBV7-2 and TRBJ2-3, the CDR3 gives the full variable domain: GAGVSQSPSNKVTEKGKDVELRCDPISGHTALYWYRQSLGQGLEFLIYFQGNSAPDKSGLPSDRFSAERTGGSVSTLTIQRTQQEDSAVYLCAGSSLAESTDTQYFGPGTRLTVL.

J is TRBJ2-7 and V is TRBV5-4; TRBD2 is a possible D gene (7 bases). The CDR3 length is 13 residues. V lost 7 bases and J lost 3, with 14 bases in between. CDR1 SGHNT and CDR2 YYREEE come from the germline V gene (reference sequence). CDR3 coding DNA: TGTGCCAGCCGGGGGGCGGGGGACTACGAGCAGTACTTC. Its translation: CASRGAGDYEQYF.

This clonotype was detected many times. The chain uses TRBV5-6 and TRBJ2-7, with 7 bases matching TRBD2. This CDR3 comprises 16 residues. Germline V gene sequence: CDR1 SGHDT, CDR2 YYEEEE. V was clipped by 2 bases and J by 1 base; unmatched bases: 9. CDR3 region: CASSFGFAGASYEQYF. CDR3 DNA sequence: TGTGCCAGCAGCTTTGGTTTCGCGGGAGCTTCCTACGAGCAGTACTTC.

This clonotype was seen at least ten times. V gene TRBV7-8 combines with J gene TRBJ1-5; TRBD1 aligns across 8 bases. Germline V lookup: CDR1 SGHVS, CDR2 FQNEAQ. The junction had 9 bases not matched to a gene; V was cut back by 3 bases and J by 5 bases. CDR3 length equals 16 residues. Here the CDR3 reads CASSLGDRGRYQPQHF. CDR3 in DNA: TGTGCCAGCAGCTTGGGAGACAGGGGAAGGTATCAGCCCCAGCATTTT.

The chain couples TRBV27 to TRBJ2-1, with 7 bases that match TRBD1. The V gene's germline CDR1 is MNHEY and CDR2 SMNVEV (reference sequence). The CDR3 runs 15 residues. J lost 4 bases, V lost 5 bases, and 8 bases had no gene match. This CDR3 reads CASSLAGTAYNEQFF. For the CDR3, the DNA is TGTGCCAGCAGTCTCGCCGGGACAGCTTACAATGAGCAGTTCTTC.

This clonotype was counted once. This may stem from a read error, because a much larger clone lies one nucleotide away. In this CDR3 the conserved last residue, phenylalanine or tryptophan, is missing, so a read error is likely. V and J are TRBV6-2 or TRBV6-3 and TRBJ2-3; 10 bases line up with TRBD1. Germline V gene lookup returns CDR1 MNHEY and CDR2 SVGEGT. The CDR3 sequence is 15 residues long. Trimming at V came to 5 bases and at J to 2 bases, leaving 4 bases not matched to a gene. The CDR3 sequence: CASSPGQGITDTQYI. Written as DNA, the CDR3 is TGTGCCAGCAGTCCGGGACAGGGGATCACAGATACGCAGTATATT.

This clonotype was detected ten times or more. The V gene is TRBV6-5, the J gene TRBJ2-3; TRBD2 aligns across 8 bases. The CDR3 loop spans 16 amino acids. Losses at the gene ends were 6 bases for V and 2 bases for J; bases not matched to a gene: 10. Germline V gene data show CDR1 as MNHEY and CDR2 as SVGAGI. The chain's CDR3 is CASSPEAGANTDTQYF. CDR3 bases: TGTGCCAGCAGCCCCGAAGCGGGGGCTAACACAGATACGCAGTATTTT.

V gene TRBV3-1 combines with J gene TRBJ1-1; D not resolved. V lost 0 bases and J 6 bases, leaving 11 bases between the germline ends. The V gene's germline CDR1 is LGHDT and CDR2 YNNKEL (reference sequence). The CDR3 contains 14 residues. CDR3 sequence: CASSQEAFNAEAFF. The CDR3 DNA reads as TGTGCCAGCAGCCAAGAAGCATTCAACGCTGAAGCTTTCTTT.

Only a few counts were recorded for this clonotype. This may be a read error, as it is one base from a much larger clone. Because it lacks the conserved phenylalanine or tryptophan at the end, this CDR3 is likely a read error. The V gene is TRBV19, the J gene TRBJ1-5; D gene uncertain. Per the germline V gene, CDR1 is LNHDA and CDR2 is SQIVND (reference sequence). The CDR3 consists of 13 residues. V was trimmed by 1 base and J by 9 bases, leaving 10 bases between them. The CDR3 DNA reads TGTGCCAGTAGTATAGGGACTTTGACGCCCCAGCATTGT. This codes for CASSIGTLTPQHC.

Details on this clonotype: A single base separates this from a much larger clone, so it may be a read error. The V gene is TRBV5-6, the J gene TRBJ2-1; TRBD2 is a possible D gene (6 bases). There are 16 residues in the CDR3. Germline values: CDR1 SGHDT, CDR2 YYEEEE. CDR3 sequence reads: CASSLLRGTSYNGQFF. CDR3 in DNA: TGTGCCAGCAGCTTGTTGCGGGGAACCTCCTACAATGGGCAGTTCTTC.

In regard to this clonotype: Germline and junction disagree at one end, which may indicate a read error. The rearrangement links TRBV5-1 to TRBJ1-4; possible D gene TRBD1, 5 bases. The CDR3 is made up of 16 amino acids. Per the germline V gene, CDR1 is SGHRS and CDR2 is YFSETQ. The CDR3 sequence: CASSLDLAGPTEKLVF. In DNA form, the CDR3 reads TGCGCCAGCAGCTTGGACCTCGCAGGGCCAACTGAAAAACTGGTTTTT.

This clonotype has ten or more counts. This chain links TRBV24-1 with TRBJ2-3; D ambiguous. The germline CDR1 and CDR2 sequences are KGHDR and SFDVKD. Trimming stripped 4 bases from V and 2 bases from J, with 3 bases between. The CDR3 spans 12 residues. The chain's CDR3 is CATSDHTDTQYF. DNA for the CDR3: TGTGCCACCAGTGACCACACAGATACGCAGTATTTT.